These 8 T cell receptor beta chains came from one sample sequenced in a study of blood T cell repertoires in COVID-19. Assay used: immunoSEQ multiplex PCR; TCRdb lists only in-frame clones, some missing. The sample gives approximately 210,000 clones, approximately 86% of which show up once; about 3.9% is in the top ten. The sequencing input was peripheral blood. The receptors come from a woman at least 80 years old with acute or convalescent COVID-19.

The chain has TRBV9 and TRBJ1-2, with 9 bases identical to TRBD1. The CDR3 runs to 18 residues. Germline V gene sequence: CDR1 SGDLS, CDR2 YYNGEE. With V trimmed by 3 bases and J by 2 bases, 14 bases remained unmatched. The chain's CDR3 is CASSALAGTGPFNYGYTF. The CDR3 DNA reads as TGTGCCAGCAGCGCCCTAGCCGGGACAGGGCCCTTCAACTATGGCTACACCTTC.

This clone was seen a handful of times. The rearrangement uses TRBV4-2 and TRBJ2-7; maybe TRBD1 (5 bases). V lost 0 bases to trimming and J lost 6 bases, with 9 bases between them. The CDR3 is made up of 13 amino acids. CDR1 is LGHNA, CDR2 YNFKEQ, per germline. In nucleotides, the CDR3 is TGTGCCAGCAGCCAAGATCAGGGTCGCGAGCAGTACTTC. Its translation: CASSQDQGREQYF.

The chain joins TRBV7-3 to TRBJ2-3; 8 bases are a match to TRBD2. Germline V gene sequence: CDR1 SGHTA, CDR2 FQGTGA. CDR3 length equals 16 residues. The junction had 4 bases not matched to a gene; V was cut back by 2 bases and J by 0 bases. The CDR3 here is CASSLAGGSSTDTQYF. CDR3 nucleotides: TGTGCCAGCAGCTTAGCGGGGGGCTCTAGCACAGATACGCAGTATTTT.

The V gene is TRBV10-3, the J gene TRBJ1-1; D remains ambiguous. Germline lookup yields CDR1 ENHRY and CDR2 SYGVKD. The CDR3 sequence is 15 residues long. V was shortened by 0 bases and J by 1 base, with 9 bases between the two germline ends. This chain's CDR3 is CAISESAGTNTEAFF. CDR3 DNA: TGTGCCATCAGTGAGTCGGCAGGAACGAACACTGAAGCTTTCTTT.

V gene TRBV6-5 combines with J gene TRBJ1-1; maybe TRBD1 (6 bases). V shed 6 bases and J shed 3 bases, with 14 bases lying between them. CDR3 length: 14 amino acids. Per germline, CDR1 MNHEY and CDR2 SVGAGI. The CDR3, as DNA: TGTGCCAGCAGCGTCACAGGGCAGGACACTGAAGCTTTCTTT. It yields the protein CASSVTGQDTEAFF.

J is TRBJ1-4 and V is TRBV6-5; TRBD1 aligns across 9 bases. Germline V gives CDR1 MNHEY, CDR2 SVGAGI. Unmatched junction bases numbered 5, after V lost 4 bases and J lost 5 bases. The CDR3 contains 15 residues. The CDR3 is CASSLDRGGNEKLFF. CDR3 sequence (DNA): TGTGCCAGCAGTTTGGACAGGGGAGGAAATGAAAAACTGTTTTTT.

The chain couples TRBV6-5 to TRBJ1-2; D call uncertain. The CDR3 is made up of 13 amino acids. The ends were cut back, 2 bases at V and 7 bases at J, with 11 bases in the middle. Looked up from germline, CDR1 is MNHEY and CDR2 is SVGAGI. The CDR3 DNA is TGTGCCAGCAGTTACATAGGAGGTTTTGGCTACACCTTC. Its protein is CASSYIGGFGYTF.

The CDR3 region has the DNA TGTGCCAGCAGTTACTCGTTTGAGGGCAGGGGCTATGGCTACACCTTC. Translation: CASSYSFEGRGYGYTF. This sequence joins TRBV6-6 and TRBJ1-2; D may be TRBD1 (6 bases). The CDR3 loop spans 16 amino acids. The germline CDR1 and CDR2 sequences are MNHNY and SVGAGI (reference sequence). With 0 bases removed from V and 4 bases from J, the gap between germline ends came to 15 bases.